The 22 T cell receptor beta chains below were found in one sample sequenced in a study of T cells in Graves' hyperthyroidism and ophthalmopathy. There were TCR beta CDR3 regions amplified from RNA transcripts. The study used the HTBI primer set for a first-round RT-PCR of the TCR CDR3. TCRdb re-called the multiplex PCR reads through MiXCR, storing one row per CDR3 protein. Of around 300,000 distinct CDR3 sequences listed, roughly 19% are singletons. The sample consisted of blood. These receptors were collected from a man between 50 and 59 years old with Graves' ophthalmopathy.

This clonotype was recorded many times. The chain combines TRBV28 with TRBJ2-5; TRBD1 agrees at 10 bases. Losses at the gene ends were 4 bases for V and 5 bases for J; bases not matched to a gene: 7. CDR1 MDHEN and CDR2 SYDVKM come from the germline V gene. The CDR3 runs 15 residues. The CDR3 spells CASSYDRGRGETQYF. As DNA, the CDR3 is TGTGCCAGCAGTTACGACAGGGGGCGAGGGGAGACCCAGTACTTC.

The chain joins TRBV7-8 to TRBJ2-4; D gene uncertain. The J call may be incorrect, as the DNA end agrees better with TRBJ2-1. Germline V gene lookup returns CDR1 SGHVS and CDR2 FQNEAQ. The CDR3 has 15 amino acids. This CDR3 is CASSLDGRTVVRQFF. CDR3 DNA: TGTGCCAGCAGCTTAGACGGACGTACGGTCGTTCGTCAGTTCTTC.

This clonotype has a count of ten or more. The chain joins TRBV12-3 or TRBV12-4 to TRBJ1-5; 9 bases fit TRBD1. V gave up 1 base and J gave up 4 bases; unmatched junction bases: 2. The CDR3 contains 15 residues. CDR3 sequence (DNA): TGTGCCAGCAGTTTAGACAGGGGGCGGAATCAGCCCCAGCATTTT. Encoded protein: CASSLDRGRNQPQHF.

Ten or more counts support this clonotype. The V call is TRBV20-1, the J call TRBJ2-5; possibly TRBD1 for D (6 bases). CDR1 is DFQATT, CDR2 SNEGSKA, per germline (reference sequence). V lost 4 bases, J lost 2 bases, and 11 bases lay in between. CDR3 length: 13 amino acids. CDR3 sequence (DNA): TGCAGTGCTACCGGGACACCTCAAGAGACCCAGTACTTC. Translation: CSATGTPQETQYF.

The chain couples TRBV6-2 or TRBV6-3 to TRBJ2-7; 8 nucleotides agree with TRBD1. CDR1 MNHEY and CDR2 SVGEGT come from the germline V gene. The CDR3 contains 14 residues. The V and J ends lost 6 bases and 5 bases, in that order; junction bases with no gene match: 9. The CDR3 spells CASRDRAVRDEQYF. CDR3 sequence (DNA): TGTGCCAGCAGGGACAGGGCCGTTCGGGACGAGCAGTACTTC.

This clonotype occurred once. Just one base apart from a much larger clone, this may be a read error. The rearrangement joins TRBV7-9 to TRBJ1-1; tentatively, D is TRBD1 (6 bases). V shed 8 bases and J shed 6 bases, with 19 bases lying between them. Germline CDR1 reads SEHNR; CDR2 reads FQNEAQ (reference sequence). CDR3 length equals 14 residues. In nucleotides, the CDR3 is TGTGCCAGCGGCTACGGGACAAGGGGATCTGAAGCTTTCTTT. As protein: CASGYGTRGSEAFF.

The J gene is TRBJ2-3, the V gene TRBV5-1; D is perhaps TRBD2 (7 bases). The germline V gene encodes CDR1 SGHRS and CDR2 YFSETQ. Between the trimmed V and J ends, which lost 0 bases and 0 bases, there was a span of 14 bases. This CDR3 comprises 17 residues. CDR3 DNA: TGCGCCAGCAGCTTGGGTGGGGGGGCCTATAGCACAGATACGCAGTATTTT. The encoded protein is CASSLGGGAYSTDTQYF.

As for this clonotype: A much larger clone differs from this one at a single base, so this may be a read error. The chain carries TRBV20-1 and TRBJ2-1, with 9 bases that match TRBD1. Trimming cost V 5 bases and J 6 bases; bases outside gene matches: 5. In germline, CDR1 is DFQATT, CDR2 SNEGSKA (reference sequence). The CDR3 loop spans 13 amino acids. CDR3 region: CSAAGQGINEQFF. The CDR3 coding sequence is TGCAGTGCTGCTGGACAGGGGATCAATGAGCAGTTCTTC.

As to this clonotype: This may be a read error, as it is one base from a much larger clone. The chain is built from TRBV5-5 and TRBJ2-7; D is perhaps TRBD2 (5 bases). The CDR3 is 14 residues long. Germline V gene sequence: CDR1 SGHKS, CDR2 YYEKEE (reference sequence). The V end was cut by 5 bases, the J end by 9 bases, with 21 bases between. The CDR3 DNA sequence: TGTGCCAGCAGTTCTCTCGTCGGGAAGGCTGGGCAGTACTTC. This encodes CASSSLVGKAGQYF.

This clonotype occurred many times. DNA of the CDR3: TGTGCCAGCAGCCAAGGTGAAGGCAGGGCCCCAGAGACCCAGTACTTC. Encoded protein: CASSQGEGRAPETQYF. This chain connects TRBV11-1 to TRBJ2-5, with D perhaps TRBD1 (5 bases). This CDR3 region has 16 residues. With 5 bases removed from V and 4 bases from J, the gap between germline ends came to 20 bases. Germline values: CDR1 SGHAT, CDR2 FQDESV (reference sequence).

This clonotype was detected once. The V and J genes are TRBV6-1 and TRBJ2-7; 8 bases agree with TRBD1. This CDR3 is 14 amino acids long. V trimming: 2 bases; J trimming: 3 bases; junction bases outside the gene matches: 3. Germline CDR1 MNHNS, CDR2 SASEGT. The CDR3 DNA sequence: TGTGCCAGCAGTGAACGGGACAGGAACTACGAGCAGTACTTC. This codes for CASSERDRNYEQYF.

This sequence joins TRBV5-4 and TRBJ2-3; tentative D call: TRBD2 (5 bases). Between the trimmed V and J ends, which lost 0 bases and 1 base, there was a span of 12 bases. The CDR3 is 16 amino acids. Germline V gene lookup returns CDR1 SGHNT and CDR2 YYREEE (reference sequence). The CDR3 nucleotides are TGTGCCAGCAGCTTGGAGCCTAGCCGCCGCACAGATACGCAGTATTTT. Its translation: CASSLEPSRRTDTQYF.

Only a few counts were recorded for this clonotype. The chain combines TRBV30 with TRBJ2-3; D tentatively reads TRBD1 or TRBD2 (5 bases each). V was cut by 8 bases and J by 5 bases, with 20 bases left in between. The length of the CDR3 is 14 residues. Germline-derived CDR1 and CDR2 are GTSNPN and SVGIG (reference sequence). CDR3 DNA: TGTGCCCGGCGGGCCAAGGGGCAGGGAGATACGCAGTATTTT. Encoded protein: CARRAKGQGDTQYF. Full variable domain (remainder filled in from reference TRBV30 and TRBJ2-3): SQTIHQWPATLVQPVGSPLSLECTVEGTSNPNLYWYRQAAGRGLQLLFYSVGIGQISSEVPQNLSASRPQDRQFILSSKKLLLSDSGFYLCARRAKGQGDTQYFGPGTRLTVL.

V usage is TRBV19 and J usage is TRBJ2-7, with 7 bases fitting TRBD2. Per the germline V gene, CDR1 is LNHDA and CDR2 is SQIVND (reference sequence). The CDR3 contains 13 residues. V lost 1 base and J lost 5; bases outside the gene matches: 2. This CDR3 reads CASSIAGGNEQYF. The CDR3 DNA reads TGTGCCAGTAGTATAGCGGGAGGAAACGAGCAGTACTTC.

In its sample, this clonotype was seen many times. The chain recombines TRBV7-8 with TRBJ2-1; D assignment may be TRBD1 or TRBD2 (5 bases each). Germline V CDR1 and CDR2: SGHVS, FQNEAQ. The V gene lost 5 bases and the J gene lost 9 bases, with 29 bases spanning the gap. The CDR3 has 18 amino acids. The CDR3 nucleotides are TGTGCCAGCAGCCTAATCCTGGGCCTGGGTATATCGAGGGGTGAGCAGTTCTTC. Translated, it gives CASSLILGLGISRGEQFF.

The chain joins TRBV3-1 to TRBJ2-7; D gene uncertain. The CDR3 is 13 residues long. V was trimmed by 1 base and J by 6 bases, leaving 10 bases between them. Germline-derived CDR1 and CDR2 are LGHDT and YNNKEL (reference sequence). CDR3 DNA sequence: TGTGCCAGCAGCCAAGCCGGTCCCCCCGAGCAGTACTTC. It codes for CASSQAGPPEQYF.

The V and J genes are TRBV4-1 and TRBJ2-3; the match to TRBD2 covers 12 bases. V was pared by 1 base and J by 4 bases, with 6 bases of the junction left unmatched. Germline V gene lookup returns CDR1 MGHRA and CDR2 YSYEKL. CDR3 length equals 17 residues. The CDR3 here is CASSQANPSGRADTQYF. The CDR3 DNA follows: TGCGCCAGCAGCCAAGCTAACCCTAGCGGGAGGGCAGATACGCAGTATTTT.

J is TRBJ2-7 and V is TRBV20-1, with a weak D call TRBD1 (6 bases). Germline V lookup: CDR1 DFQATT, CDR2 SNEGSKA (reference sequence). Trimming took off 4 bases at V and 0 bases at J, with 16 bases between the two ends. The CDR3 runs to 15 residues. In DNA, the CDR3 is TGCAGTGCTACAGTCCGGGACACGAGCTCCTACGAGCAGTACTTC. Protein: CSATVRDTSSYEQYF.

The chain carries TRBV19 and TRBJ2-7, with 11 bases matching TRBD2. The CDR3 contains 16 residues. Losses at the gene ends were 5 bases for V and 3 bases for J; bases not matched to a gene: 9. CDR1 and CDR2 from the germline V gene are LNHDA and SQIVND (reference sequence). CDR3 DNA: TGTGCCAGTAGTTTGACTAGCGGGAATCTCCTCTACGAGCAGTACTTC. Amino acid sequence: CASSLTSGNLLYEQYF.

The chain uses TRBV11-3 and TRBJ2-1, with TRBD2 matching 11 bases. V shed 1 base, J shed 4 bases, and the junction held 6 bases outside the gene matches. The CDR3 runs 17 residues. Per germline, CDR1 SGHNT and CDR2 YENEEA. The CDR3: CASSLGLTSGSYNEQFF. CDR3 sequence (DNA): TGTGCCAGCAGCTTAGGACTAACTAGCGGGAGTTACAATGAGCAGTTCTTC.

The CDR3 nucleotides read TGTGCCAGCAGTAAAACAGCAGGCAATTCACCCCTCCACTTT. Translation gives CASSKTAGNSPLHF. The genes are TRBV12-3 or TRBV12-4 and TRBJ1-6; no reliable D call. Trimming removed 5 bases at V and 7 bases at J, with 12 bases between. The CDR3 is made up of 14 amino acids.

The V and J genes are TRBV20-1 and TRBJ2-3, with 8 positions matching TRBD2. CDR1 DFQATT and CDR2 SNEGSKA come from the germline V gene (reference sequence). V was clipped by 5 bases and J by 3 bases; unmatched bases: 16. This CDR3 region has 17 residues. CDR3 region: CSAAPTPGLVGTDTQYF. The CDR3 DNA reads as TGCAGTGCTGCCCCGACCCCGGGACTAGTGGGGACAGATACGCAGTATTTT.